Following are 5 T cell receptor beta chains from one sample sequenced in a study of OX40 agonist ivuxolimab in advanced cancers. TCRdb's table, derived via immunoSEQ multiplex PCR, lists solely in-frame clones and lacks some. The table includes about 58,000 clones, 80% to 90% detected once. The material sequenced was CD4+ or CD8+ T cells sorted from blood, taken in a trial of the OX40 agonist ivuxolimab. These receptor sequences come from an adult with an advanced solid tumor such as melanoma, head and neck, liver or kidney cancer.

Details on this clone: The junction shows a germline mismatch at one end, possibly a read error. The chain employs TRBV11-2 and TRBJ2-1; 9 bases are shared with TRBD2. The CDR3 consists of 12 residues. Germline V gene data show CDR1 as SGHAT and CDR2 as FQNNGV. This CDR3 is CASSSRGGYLLF. CDR3 nucleotides: TGTGCCAGCAGCTCGCGGGGGGGGTACCTGCTCTTC.

The chain employs TRBV5-4 and TRBJ1-1; 9 bases fit TRBD1. The CDR3 is 15 amino acids. Germline lookup yields CDR1 SGHNT and CDR2 YYREEE (reference sequence). The V gene end was trimmed by 1 base and the J gene end by 4 bases; junction bases not matched to a gene: 5. The CDR3 sequence: CASSLRTGEATEAFF. The CDR3 nucleotides are TGTGCCAGCAGCTTGAGGACAGGGGAGGCCACTGAAGCTTTCTTT.

The J gene is TRBJ1-4, the V gene TRBV7-9; D ambiguous. The CDR3 extends over 14 amino acids. Trimming stripped 1 base from V and 7 bases from J, with 10 bases between. Germline values: CDR1 SEHNR, CDR2 FQNEAQ (reference sequence). Written as DNA, the CDR3 is TGTGCCAGCAGCTTAGGAGGGCCGACTGAAAAACTGTTTTTT. Amino acids: CASSLGGPTEKLFF.

The chain uses TRBV9 and TRBJ2-1; D not resolved. Trimming took off 1 base at V and 2 bases at J, with 10 bases between the two ends. This CDR3 is 15 amino acids long. In germline, CDR1 is SGDLS, CDR2 YYNGEE. CDR3 protein: CASSVTSGPYNEQFF. In nucleotides, the CDR3 is TGTGCCAGCAGCGTAACATCGGGTCCCTACAATGAGCAGTTCTTC.

V is TRBV10-3 and J is TRBJ2-5, with D perhaps matching TRBD1 (6 bases). Germline V lookup: CDR1 ENHRY, CDR2 SYGVKD. Trimming stripped 5 bases from V and 2 bases from J, with 9 bases between. The CDR3 consists of 13 residues. The CDR3 DNA is TGTGCCATCAGTCAAACAGGGCAAGAGACCCAGTACTTC. As protein: CAISQTGQETQYF.